This T cell receptor (beta chain) was identified in a study of OX40 agonist ivuxolimab in advanced cancers. The overall study: The study enrolled dose-escalation patients with hepatocellular carcinoma, melanoma, renal cell or head and neck cancer.

Generated by immunoSEQ multiplex PCR, the TCRdb table keeps only in-frame clones and is missing some. Of 30,000 to 45,000 clones in the sample, around 80% are singletons; the top ten hold 22%. Any history of autoimmune disease or systemic immunosuppression disqualified patients. The sampling schedule covered blood at baseline, cycle 4 day 1, and cycle 7 day 1. The input for sequencing was CD4+ or CD8+ T cells sorted from blood, taken in a trial of the OX40 agonist ivuxolimab. This TCR was sampled from an adult with an advanced solid tumor such as melanoma, head and neck, liver or kidney cancer.

CDR3 bases: TGTGCCAGCAGTAACGTGGCGGGGGGGAACACCGGGGAGCTGTTTTTT. It encodes CASSNVAGGNTGELFF. V usage is TRBV2 and J usage is TRBJ2-2; TRBD2 matches at 8 bases. J was trimmed by 1 base and V by 5 bases; bases with no gene match: 6. Germline assignment: CDR1 SNHLY and CDR2 FYNNEI. The CDR3 contains 16 residues.